Sequencing of this TCR beta chain was carried out in a study of blood T cell repertoires in COVID-19. Study summary: The origin of the acute and convalescent COVID-19 samples was the United States, Italy and Spain. Sources were T cells, B-cell-depleted T cells, or PBMCs; the material itself was cDNA or gDNA.

Per the original methods: Reference gene primer amplification gave nucleated cell count estimates. Clones were sequenced by immunoSEQ multiplex PCR, and TCRdb holds only the in-frame ones, with some missing. V and J calls and clone size follow that table, whereas D and trimming were derived from the DNA. This table has around 73,000 clones, roughly three quarters appearing once. The CDR3 covers 18 residues. With V trimmed by 5 bases and J by 4 bases, 18 bases remained unmatched. From germline, CDR1 is SGHRS and CDR2 YFSETQ. Material for sequencing was peripheral blood. The chain employs TRBV5-1 and TRBJ1-2; 9 nucleotides match TRBD1. This clonotype originated in a man aged 65 to 79 with COVID-19, enrolled during active disease. CDR3 region: CASRPGDRDFGSVYGYTF. In DNA form, the CDR3 reads TGCGCCAGCAGACCCGGGGACAGGGATTTTGGCAGCGTCTATGGCTACACCTTC.